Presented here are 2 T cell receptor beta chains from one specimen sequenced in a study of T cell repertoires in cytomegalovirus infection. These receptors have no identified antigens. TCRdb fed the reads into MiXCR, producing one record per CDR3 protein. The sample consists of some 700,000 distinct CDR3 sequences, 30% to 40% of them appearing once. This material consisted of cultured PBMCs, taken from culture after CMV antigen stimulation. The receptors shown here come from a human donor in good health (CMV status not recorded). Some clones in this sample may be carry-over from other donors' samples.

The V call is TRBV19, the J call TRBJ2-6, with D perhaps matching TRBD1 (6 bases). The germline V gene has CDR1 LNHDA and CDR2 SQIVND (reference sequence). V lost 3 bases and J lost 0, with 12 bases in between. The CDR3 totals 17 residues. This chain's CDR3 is CASSMGAASSGANVLTF. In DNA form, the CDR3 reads TGTGCCAGTAGTATGGGGGCGGCGAGCTCTGGGGCCAACGTCCTGACTTTC.

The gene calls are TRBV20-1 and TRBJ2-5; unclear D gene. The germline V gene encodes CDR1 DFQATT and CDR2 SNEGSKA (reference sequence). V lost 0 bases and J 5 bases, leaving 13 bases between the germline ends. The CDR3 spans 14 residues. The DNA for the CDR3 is TGCAGTGCTAGAGATCGTAAGGGAATGGAGACCCAGTACTTC. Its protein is CSARDRKGMETQYF.